Listed here are 5 T cell receptor beta chains from one sample, sequenced in a study of identical twins. One entry per CDR3 protein, called by TCRdb with MiXCR from the 5' RACE reads. Of approximately 500,000 distinct CDR3 sequences detected, approximately 24% appear once; the ten largest clones hold roughly 3%. This sample was also put to use in a study of T cells expressing NK-cell markers.

Source material: CD4+ T cells sorted from blood. All receptors derive from a woman younger than 30 in good health.

This chain connects TRBV10-3 to TRBJ1-6; D perhaps matches TRBD1 (6 bases). Germline values: CDR1 ENHRY, CDR2 SYGVKD. V lost 5 bases and J lost 6, with 14 bases in between. The length of the CDR3 is 15 residues. CDR3 sequence reads: CAISKTDSANSPLHF. The DNA of the CDR3 is TGTGCCATCAGTAAGACGGACAGTGCTAATTCACCCCTCCACTTT.

The chain recombines TRBV6-5 with TRBJ2-7; D may be TRBD1 (6 bases). The germline gives CDR1 MNHEY, CDR2 SVGAGI. Trimming removed 4 bases at V and 2 bases at J, with 12 bases between. The CDR3 has 14 amino acids. For the CDR3, the DNA is TGTGCCAGCAGTTTGACAGGACAGACCTACGAGCAGTACTTC. Residues: CASSLTGQTYEQYF.

This clonotype was counted only a few times. The chain links TRBV12-3 or TRBV12-4 to TRBJ2-2, with TRBD2 matching 15 bases. The CDR3 totals 17 residues. Unmatched junction bases numbered 8, after V lost 6 bases and J lost 6 bases. For the CDR3, the DNA is TGTGCCAGCAGGGGACTAGCGGGGGGCATGATGTCCGGGGAGCTGTTTTTT. It encodes CASRGLAGGMMSGELFF.

This chain links TRBV12-5 with TRBJ1-1, with D unresolved. Between the trimmed V and J ends, which lost 6 bases and 8 bases, there was a span of 7 bases. The length of the CDR3 is 10 residues. CDR1 is LGHNT and CDR2 is FRNRAP in the germline V gene. The CDR3 sequence: CASGGGEAFF. In DNA, the CDR3 is TGTGCTAGTGGAGGAGGGGAAGCTTTCTTT. Full variable domain (rest looked up from reference TRBV12-5 and TRBJ1-1): DARVTQTPRHKVTEMGQEVTMRCQPILGHNTVFWYRQTMMQGLELLAYFRNRAPLDDSGMPKDRFSAEMPDATLATLKIQPSEPRDSAVYFCASGGGEAFFGQGTRLTVV.

The rearrangement joins TRBV29-1 to TRBJ2-1; D call uncertain. The length of the CDR3 is 16 residues. Trimming cost V 6 bases and J 7 bases, with 25 bases left between them. Germline CDR1 reads SQVTM; CDR2 reads ANQGSEA. This CDR3 reads CSVTSNFGGSPNEQFF. As DNA, the CDR3 is TGCAGCGTGACCTCTAACTTTGGTGGCTCCCCGAATGAGCAGTTCTTC.